The 31 T cell receptor beta chains below were found in one sample sequenced in a study of T cell responses to AZD1222 COVID-19 vaccine. Method: immunoSEQ multiplex PCR; TCRdb's copy keeps in-frame clones and lacks some. The profile shows tens of thousands of clones, approximately 88% of them singletons. The source material was peripheral blood, sampled 28 days after the second dose of the MenACWY control vaccine. The receptors come from an adult who received the MenACWY meningococcal vaccine as a control.

The gene calls are TRBV23-1 and TRBJ2-7; D could derive from TRBD1 or TRBD2 (5 bases each). TRBV23-1 is marked as an open reading frame, function uncertain. CDR3 length equals 13 residues. The CDR3 sequence: CATPRKGTGEQYF. CDR3 nucleotides: TGCGCTACTCCTAGGAAAGGGACGGGGGAGCAGTACTTC.

This chain joins TRBV20-1 and TRBJ2-3; TRBD2 agrees at 15 bases. The J segment lost 6 bases and the V segment lost 3 bases, leaving 4 bases of the junction unmatched. Germline CDR1 reads DFQATT; CDR2 reads SNEGSKA (reference sequence). The CDR3 loop spans 15 amino acids. The CDR3 sequence: CSASGLAGGKDTQYF. The DNA for the CDR3 is TGCAGTGCTAGTGGACTAGCGGGGGGGAAGGATACGCAGTATTTT.

The chain is built from TRBV20-1 and TRBJ2-3; 11 nucleotides line up with TRBD2. This CDR3 has 16 residues. Germline values: CDR1 DFQATT, CDR2 SNEGSKA (reference sequence). V shed 3 bases and J 2 bases; nucleotides not matched to a gene: 7. As DNA, the CDR3 is TGCAGTGCTAGTGAGCCTAGCGGGGGGATCACAGATACGCAGTATTTT. It encodes CSASEPSGGITDTQYF.

This chain uses TRBV9 with TRBJ1-6; 11 nucleotides match TRBD1. With 3 bases clipped from V and 7 bases from J, the junction kept 3 bases outside the gene matches. This CDR3 contains 15 residues. Germline V gene sequence: CDR1 SGDLS, CDR2 YYNGEE. The CDR3 region has the DNA TGTGCCAGCAGCGCCAGGACAGGGGGCAATTCACCCCTCCACTTT. Translation: CASSARTGGNSPLHF.

This clone was observed a single time. The V gene is TRBV19, the J gene TRBJ2-1, with TRBD2 matching over 7 bases. After removal of 4 bases from V and 8 bases from J, the junction contained 14 bases not matched to a gene. Looked up from germline, CDR1 is LNHDA and CDR2 is SQIVND (reference sequence). This CDR3 has 16 residues. The CDR3 DNA reads as TGTGCCAGTAGTAAGGGAACTAGCGTTATACGTGATGAGCAGTTCTTC. Its protein is CASSKGTSVIRDEQFF. Full variable domain (remainder filled in from reference TRBV19 and TRBJ2-1): DGGITQSPKYLFRKEGQNVTLSCEQNLNHDAMYWYRQDPGQGLRLIYYSQIVNDFQKGDIAEGYSVSREKKESFPLTVTSAQKNPTAFYLCASSKGTSVIRDEQFFGPGTRLTVL.

The V and J genes are TRBV28 and TRBJ1-4; the D is unclear. Germline CDR1 MDHEN, CDR2 SYDVKM. The CDR3 has 14 amino acids. V was pared by 3 bases and J by 4 bases, with 9 bases between. CDR3 residues: CASSLGGFNEKLFF. CDR3 DNA sequence: TGTGCCAGCAGTTTGGGTGGGTTTAATGAAAAACTGTTTTTT.

The chain links TRBV9 to TRBJ1-3; D not certain. CDR3 size: 15 residues. V was cut by 0 bases and J by 2 bases, with 9 bases left in between. Per germline, CDR1 SGDLS and CDR2 YYNGEE. This chain's CDR3 is CASSVGASPGNTIYF. DNA of the CDR3: TGTGCCAGCAGCGTAGGGGCCTCGCCTGGAAACACCATATATTTT.

The rearrangement joins TRBV7-2 to TRBJ1-2; 8 bases fit TRBD1. This CDR3 is built from 13 residues. The germline gives CDR1 SGHTA, CDR2 FQGNSA. Trimming took 6 bases from V and 8 from J; bases not matched to a gene: 8. This chain's CDR3 is CASSPQGARGYTF. As DNA, the CDR3 is TGTGCCAGCAGTCCCCAGGGGGCTCGAGGCTACACCTTC.

This chain joins TRBV6-5 and TRBJ1-1, with 7 bases identical to TRBD1. With 2 bases clipped from V and 6 bases from J, the junction kept 6 bases outside the gene matches. CDR3 length equals 14 residues. The germline V gene has CDR1 MNHEY and CDR2 SVGAGI. The CDR3 nucleotides are TGTGCCAGCAGTTACGCAGGGGGGTGGGCTGAAGCTTTCTTT. The encoded protein is CASSYAGGWAEAFF.

V is TRBV20-1 and J is TRBJ2-3; D is perhaps TRBD2 (5 bases). The CDR3 contains 11 residues. In germline, CDR1 is DFQATT, CDR2 SNEGSKA (reference sequence). The DNA of the CDR3 is TGCAGAGCGGACCACACAGATACGCAGTATTTT. This encodes CRADHTDTQYF.

The CDR3 DNA follows: TGTGCCAGCAGTTTCGGGGAGGGAGTACAAGCTTTCTTT. It encodes CASSFGEGVQAFF. This rearrangement joins TRBV12-3 or TRBV12-4 to TRBJ1-1; D unclear. V lost 3 bases and J lost 9, with 14 bases in between. The CDR3 contains 13 residues.

V is TRBV5-4 and J is TRBJ2-7, with 10 bases identical to TRBD2. In germline, CDR1 is SGHNT, CDR2 YYREEE (reference sequence). CDR3 size: 15 residues. Trimming cost V 3 bases and J 2 bases; bases outside gene matches: 5. CDR3 nucleotides: TGTGCCAGCAGCTCGTCTAGCGGGGGAGCCTACGAGCAGTACTTC. Its protein product is CASSSSSGGAYEQYF.

The sample holds one count of this clone. The rearrangement links TRBV6-2 or TRBV6-3 to TRBJ1-2, with 9 bases lining up with TRBD1. Trimming removed 4 bases from V and 6 bases from J; junction bases left unmatched: 6. The CDR3 loop spans 14 amino acids. Germline V gives CDR1 MNHEY, CDR2 SVGEGT. The CDR3 region is CASSSHRDRDGYTF. The CDR3, as DNA: TGTGCCAGCAGTTCTCACCGGGACAGGGATGGCTACACCTTC.

The chain has TRBV28 and TRBJ2-3; D possibly matches TRBD1 or TRBD2 (6 bases each). The V gene's germline CDR1 is MDHEN and CDR2 SYDVKM. The CDR3 totals 14 residues. V lost 9 bases, J lost 4 bases, and 17 bases lay in between. The CDR3 is CASWGAGRADTQYF. CDR3 DNA sequence: TGTGCCAGTTGGGGGGCGGGAAGGGCAGATACGCAGTATTTT. Using reference TRBV28 and TRBJ2-3 for the parts outside the CDR3, the full variable domain is DVKVTQSSRYLVKRTGEKVFLECVQDMDHENMFWYRQDPGLGLRLIYFSYDVKMKEKGDIPEGYSVSREKKERFSLILESASTNQTSMYLCASWGAGRADTQYFGPGTRLTVL.

The chain recombines TRBV5-1 with TRBJ2-3; 11 bases are a match to TRBD2. Trimming removed 1 base from V and 2 bases from J; junction bases left unmatched: 3. This CDR3 contains 16 residues. CDR1 and CDR2 from the germline V gene are SGHRS and YFSETQ. The CDR3 region has the DNA TGCGCCAGCAGCTTGTTACTAGCGGGGGACACAGATACGCAGTATTTT. Its protein is CASSLLLAGDTDTQYF.

This chain connects TRBV6-5 to TRBJ2-2, with 8 bases identical to TRBD1. Germline-derived CDR1 and CDR2 are MNHEY and SVGAGI. The CDR3 sequence is 15 residues long. With V trimmed by 6 bases and J by 5 bases, 8 bases remained unmatched. As DNA, the CDR3 is TGTGCCAGCAGCCCCGGGACAGGAATTACCGGGGAGCTGTTTTTT. This translates into CASSPGTGITGELFF.

The chain carries TRBV30 and TRBJ2-1; possibly TRBD1 for D (5 bases). V shed 0 bases and J shed 2 bases, with 17 bases lying between them. The germline gives CDR1 GTSNPN, CDR2 SVGIG (reference sequence). The CDR3 has 17 amino acids. DNA of the CDR3: TGTGCCTGGAGTGTAGGGGTCCCGGCCAGCCCCTACAATGAGCAGTTCTTC. Translation gives CAWSVGVPASPYNEQFF.

J is TRBJ1-1 and V is TRBV19, with no clear D. CDR3 length equals 11 residues. In germline, CDR1 is LNHDA, CDR2 SQIVND (reference sequence). Trimming removed 9 bases at V and 1 base at J, with 6 bases between. The CDR3 nucleotides are TGTGCCAGCCACCAGAACACTGAAGCTTTCTTT. This codes for CASHQNTEAFF.

The rearrangement links TRBV5-1 to TRBJ2-2; TRBD1 or TRBD2 may be the D gene (5 bases each). The V end was cut by 4 bases, the J end by 0 bases, with 7 bases between. There are 14 residues in the CDR3. Germline V gene sequence: CDR1 SGHRS, CDR2 YFSETQ. The CDR3 DNA sequence: TGCGCCAGCAGCGTGGGGGCGAACACCGGGGAGCTGTTTTTT. This sequence encodes CASSVGANTGELFF.

The chain is built from TRBV6-5 and TRBJ1-2, with 9 positions matching TRBD1. Per germline, CDR1 MNHEY and CDR2 SVGAGI. This CDR3 is 15 amino acids long. V dropped 7 bases and J dropped 2; count of bases not matched to a gene: 8. CDR3 sequence (DNA): TGTGCCAGCATTCCGACAGGGGGGGCGAACTATGGCTACACCTTC. Amino acids: CASIPTGGANYGYTF.

The chain couples TRBV12-3 or TRBV12-4 to TRBJ1-3; unclear D gene. Trimming stripped 1 base from V and 5 bases from J, with 3 bases between. CDR3 length: 12 amino acids. CDR3 DNA sequence: TGTGCCAGCAGTTTAGGTAGAAACACCATATATTTT. Translating it yields CASSLGRNTIYF.

The chain has TRBV3-1 (or the pseudogene TRBV3-2) and TRBJ1-4, with 10 bases lining up with TRBD1. The CDR3 runs 15 residues. Trimming removed 5 bases from V and 8 bases from J; junction bases left unmatched: 8. Germline CDR1 and CDR2: LGHDT and YNNKEL (reference sequence). CDR3 DNA sequence: TGTGCCAGCAGCTCGAGGGGACAGGGGTACGAAAAACTGTTTTTT. It encodes CASSSRGQGYEKLFF.

This clone was detected a few times. V usage is TRBV7-2 and J usage is TRBJ1-6, with 8 bases that match TRBD1. This CDR3 comprises 15 residues. Unmatched junction bases numbered 4, after V lost 2 bases and J lost 7 bases. Per germline, CDR1 SGHTA and CDR2 FQGNSA. DNA of the CDR3: TGTGCCAGCAGCTTATATCAGGGGGCGAATTCACCCCTCCACTTT. The encoded protein is CASSLYQGANSPLHF.

The CDR3 region is CASSLGRASNEQFF. The DNA of the CDR3 is TGTGCCAGCAGCTTAGGTAGGGCCTCCAATGAGCAGTTCTTC. V and J are TRBV7-2 and TRBJ2-1; D is unclear. There are 14 residues in the CDR3. Trimming left V 1 base short and J 6 bases short, with 10 bases between. Germline CDR1 and CDR2: SGHTA and FQGNSA.

V and J are TRBV6-2 or TRBV6-3 and TRBJ2-5; D possibly corresponds to TRBD2 (6 bases). The CDR3 covers 13 residues. V was clipped by 6 bases and J by 6 bases, with 14 bases between them. Germline V gives CDR1 MNHEY, CDR2 SVGEGT. CDR3 in amino acids: CASSPGVGKTQYF. Written as DNA, the CDR3 is TGTGCCAGCAGCCCGGGGGTGGGTAAGACCCAGTACTTC.

This clone was seen a single time. The chain is built from TRBV2 and TRBJ2-3; D is undetermined. The CDR3 loop spans 12 amino acids. The V end was cut by 6 bases, the J end by 6 bases, with 10 bases between. From germline, CDR1 is SNHLY and CDR2 FYNNEI. In DNA form, the CDR3 reads TGTGCCAGCAGGGGAACTGAGGATACGCAGTATTTT. This sequence encodes CASRGTEDTQYF.

The chain carries TRBV5-1 and TRBJ1-3; weak D call: TRBD1 (5 bases). The CDR3 is 17 amino acids. Between the trimmed V and J ends, which lost 0 bases and 3 bases, there was a span of 16 bases. CDR1 is SGHRS, CDR2 YFSETQ, per germline. The CDR3 DNA is TGCGCCAGCAGCTTGGCCGGGGTACAGGCGGGTGGAAACACCATATATTTT. This translates into CASSLAGVQAGGNTIYF.

The chain has TRBV29-1 and TRBJ1-4; TRBD1 matches at 9 bases. CDR3 length equals 13 residues. J gave up 7 bases and V 7 bases, and 7 bases lay outside the gene matches. Germline values: CDR1 SQVTM, CDR2 ANQGSEA. CDR3: CSAPGTGSEKLFF. The CDR3 coding sequence is TGCAGCGCCCCCGGGACAGGGAGTGAAAAACTGTTTTTT.

The chain recombines TRBV6-2 or TRBV6-3 with TRBJ2-3, with 8 bases aligning to TRBD2. This CDR3 has 15 residues. Germline V gene sequence: CDR1 MNHEY, CDR2 SVGEGT. Trimming cost V 5 bases and J 1 base; bases outside gene matches: 5. The CDR3 bases are TGTGCCAGCAGTCCCGGACTAGCTCGCACAGATACGCAGTATTTT. Its protein is CASSPGLARTDTQYF.

The chain combines TRBV7-9 with TRBJ1-4; D unresolved. Germline CDR1 is SEHNR and CDR2 is FQNEAQ (reference sequence). The CDR3 has 15 residues. The V gene lost 1 base and the J gene lost 4 bases, with 10 bases spanning the gap. CDR3 DNA sequence: TGTGCCAGCAGCTTAGAAGGTGGGAATAATGAAAAACTGTTTTTT. Its protein is CASSLEGGNNEKLFF.

This clone has a single count. The rearrangement uses TRBV28 and TRBJ1-4, with TRBD1 matching 10 bases. The ends lost 6 bases at V and 5 bases at J; junction bases unmatched: 6. CDR1 and CDR2 (germline): MDHEN, SYDVKM. The CDR3 has 15 amino acids. The CDR3 spells CASRADRGQNEKLFF. The CDR3 bases are TGTGCCAGCAGAGCAGACAGGGGGCAGAATGAAAAACTGTTTTTT.